The source of this T cell receptor (beta chain) is a study of blood T cells in healthy people across ages. Study-level results: For the donors, CMV status was unknown and possibly confounded expanded clonotype changes.

Germline V CDR1 and CDR2: SQVTM, ANQGSEA. V shed 0 bases, J shed 2 bases, and the junction held 3 bases outside the gene matches. This CDR3 has 14 amino acids. Each sample gave at least 6.5 million isolated PBMCs. Using a J-beta primer mix together with a sample-barcoded 5' primer, a second PCR was run for about 6 to 11 cycles. TCRdb itself ran the 5' RACE reads through MiXCR, one entry per CDR3 protein. The table lists roughly 1 million distinct CDR3 sequences, about 25% of them singletons. With regard to this clonotype: No antigen is known for it.

In addition, the sample was reused for a study of T cells of mothers and their children.

This TCR was sampled from a girl aged 2-15 years in good health. J is TRBJ2-7 and V is TRBV29-1; 8 nucleotides match TRBD2. The sample taken for sequencing was blood. The CDR3, as DNA: TGCAGCGTTGAAGATAGCGGGAATGCCTACGAGCAGTACTTC. This sequence encodes CSVEDSGNAYEQYF.